Sequencing of this T cell receptor (beta chain) was carried out in a study of blood T cell repertoires in COVID-19. Study-level information: From the United States, Italy and Spain came samples of acute and convalescent COVID-19. Nucleic acid was either cDNA or gDNA, and it came from T cells, B-cell-depleted T cells, or PBMCs.

As processed by the authors: Quantification of nucleated cells was approximated via reference gene primer amplification. Profiling relied on immunoSEQ multiplex PCR, and the TCRdb table lists in-frame clones only, not all of them. V and J calls plus clone size are reproduced from that table; the DNA served to infer D and trimming. The top ten hold 6.5% to 8.5% of the sample, which has 140,000 to 150,000 clones, roughly four fifths seen once. Sequenced: peripheral blood. The origin of this receptor is a human donor with acute or convalescent COVID-19. The donor label of this sample is uncertain.

As DNA, the CDR3 is TGTGCCAGCAGCGCTCCCCTGGGGAGCAGCACCGGGGAGCTGTTTTTT. Translation gives CASSAPLGSSTGELFF. The chain is built from TRBV9 and TRBJ2-2; possible D gene TRBD2, 5 bases. This CDR3 comprises 16 residues. Germline-derived CDR1 and CDR2 are SGDLS and YYNGEE. With 3 bases removed from V and 4 bases from J, the gap between germline ends came to 16 bases.